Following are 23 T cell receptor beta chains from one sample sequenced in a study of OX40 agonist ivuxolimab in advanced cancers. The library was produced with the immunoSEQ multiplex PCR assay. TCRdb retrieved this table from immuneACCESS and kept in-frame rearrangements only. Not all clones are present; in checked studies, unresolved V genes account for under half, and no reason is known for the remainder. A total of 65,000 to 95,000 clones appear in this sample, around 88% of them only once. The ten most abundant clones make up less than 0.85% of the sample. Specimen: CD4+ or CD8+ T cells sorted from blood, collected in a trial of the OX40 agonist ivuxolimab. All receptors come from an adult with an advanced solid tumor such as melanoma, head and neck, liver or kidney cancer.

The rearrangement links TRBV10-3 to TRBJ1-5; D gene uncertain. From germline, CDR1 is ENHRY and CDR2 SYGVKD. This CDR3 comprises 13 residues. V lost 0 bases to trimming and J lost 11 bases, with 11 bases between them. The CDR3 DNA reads TGTGCCATCAGTGAGTCCATAAGTTGGTCCCAGCATTTT. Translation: CAISESISWSQHF.

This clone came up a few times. The CDR3 nucleotides are TGTGCCAGCAGCGTGGACAGGGGTACTGATACGCAGTATTTT. Translated: CASSVDRGTDTQYF. V gene TRBV5-6 combines with J gene TRBJ2-3; 9 bases align to TRBD1. Germline loops: CDR1 SGHDT, CDR2 YYEEEE. The J segment lost 6 bases and the V segment lost 4 bases, leaving 6 bases of the junction unmatched. This CDR3 contains 14 residues.

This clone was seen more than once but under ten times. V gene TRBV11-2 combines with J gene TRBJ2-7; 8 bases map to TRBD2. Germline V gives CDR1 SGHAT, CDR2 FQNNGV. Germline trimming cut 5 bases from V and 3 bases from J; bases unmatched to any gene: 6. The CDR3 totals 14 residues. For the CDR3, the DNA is TGTGCCAGCAGCACTCGGGCGGGAGGCTACGAGCAGTACTTC. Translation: CASSTRAGGYEQYF.

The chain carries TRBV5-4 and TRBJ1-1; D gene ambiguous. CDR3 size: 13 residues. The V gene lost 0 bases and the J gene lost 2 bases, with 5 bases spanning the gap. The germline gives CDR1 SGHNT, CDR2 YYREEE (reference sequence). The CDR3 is CASSLVHNTEAFF. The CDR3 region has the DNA TGTGCCAGCAGCTTGGTACACAACACTGAAGCTTTCTTT. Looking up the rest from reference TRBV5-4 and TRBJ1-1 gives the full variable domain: ETGVTQSPTHLIKTRGQQVTLRCSSQSGHNTVSWYQQALGQGPQFIFQYYREEENGRGNFPPRFSGLQFPNYSSELNVNALELDDSALYLCASSLVHNTEAFFGQGTRLTVV.

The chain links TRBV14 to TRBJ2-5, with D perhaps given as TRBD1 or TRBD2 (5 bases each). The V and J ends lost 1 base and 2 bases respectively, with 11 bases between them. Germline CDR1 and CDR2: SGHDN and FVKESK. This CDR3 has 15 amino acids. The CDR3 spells CASSQATGLQETQYF. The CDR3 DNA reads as TGTGCCAGCAGCCAAGCGACGGGGCTGCAAGAGACCCAGTACTTC.

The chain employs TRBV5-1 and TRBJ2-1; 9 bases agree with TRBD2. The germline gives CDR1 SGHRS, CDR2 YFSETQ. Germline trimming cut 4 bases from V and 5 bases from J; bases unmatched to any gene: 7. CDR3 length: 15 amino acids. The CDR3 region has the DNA TGCGCCAGCAGCCCCGATGGACTAGCGAACAATGAGCAGTTCTTC. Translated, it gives CASSPDGLANNEQFF.

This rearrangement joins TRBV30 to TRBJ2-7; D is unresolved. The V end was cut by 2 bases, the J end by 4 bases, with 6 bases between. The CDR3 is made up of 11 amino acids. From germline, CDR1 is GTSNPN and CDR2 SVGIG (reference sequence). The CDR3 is CAWSRTYEQYF. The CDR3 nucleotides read TGTGCCTGGAGTCGAACTTACGAGCAGTACTTC.

The CDR3 sequence is CASSLAGVETQYF. The CDR3 region has the DNA TGTGCCAGCAGCTTGGCGGGGGTAGAGACCCAGTACTTC. This chain joins TRBV5-6 and TRBJ2-5, with D possibly being TRBD2 (6 bases). This CDR3 has 13 residues. Germline lookup yields CDR1 SGHDT and CDR2 YYEEEE. Trimming stripped 0 bases from V and 4 bases from J, with 7 bases between.

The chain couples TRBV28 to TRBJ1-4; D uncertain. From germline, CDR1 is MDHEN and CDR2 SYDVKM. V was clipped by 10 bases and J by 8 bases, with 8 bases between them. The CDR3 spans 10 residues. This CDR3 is CATRTEKLFF. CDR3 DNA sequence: TGTGCCACCCGGACGGAAAAACTGTTTTTT.

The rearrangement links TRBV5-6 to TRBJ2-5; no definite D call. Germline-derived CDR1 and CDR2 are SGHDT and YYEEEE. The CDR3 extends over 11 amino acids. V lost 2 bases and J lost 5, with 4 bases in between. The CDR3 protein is CASSFGETQYF. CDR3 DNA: TGTGCCAGCAGCTTTGGGGAGACCCAGTACTTC.

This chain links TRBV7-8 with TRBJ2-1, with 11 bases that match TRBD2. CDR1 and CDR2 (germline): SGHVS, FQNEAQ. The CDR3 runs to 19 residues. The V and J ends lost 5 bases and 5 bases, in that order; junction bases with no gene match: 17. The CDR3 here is CASSRVAGGLDSGNNEQFF. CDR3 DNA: TGTGCCAGCAGCCGCGTAGCGGGAGGGCTCGATTCGGGCAACAATGAGCAGTTCTTC.

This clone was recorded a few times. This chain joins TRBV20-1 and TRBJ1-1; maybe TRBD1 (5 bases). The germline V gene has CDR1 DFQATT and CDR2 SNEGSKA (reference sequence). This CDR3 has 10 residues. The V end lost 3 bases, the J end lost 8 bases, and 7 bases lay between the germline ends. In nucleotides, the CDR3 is TGCAGTGCTAGCGGACAAGAAGCTTTCTTT. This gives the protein CSASGQEAFF.

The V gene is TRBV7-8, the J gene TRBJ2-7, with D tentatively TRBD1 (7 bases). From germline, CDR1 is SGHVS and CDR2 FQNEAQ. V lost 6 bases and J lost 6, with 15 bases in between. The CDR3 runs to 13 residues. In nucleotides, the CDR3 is TGTGCCAGCAGTGAGGCAGGGGGGAGCGAGCAGTACTTC. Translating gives CASSEAGGSEQYF.

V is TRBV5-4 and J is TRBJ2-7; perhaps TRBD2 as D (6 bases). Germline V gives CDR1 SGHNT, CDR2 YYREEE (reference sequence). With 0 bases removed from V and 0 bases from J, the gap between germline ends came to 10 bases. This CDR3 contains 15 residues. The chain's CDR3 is CASSLEAGRSYEQYF. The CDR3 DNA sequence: TGTGCCAGCAGCTTGGAGGCGGGACGCTCCTACGAGCAGTACTTC.

Written as DNA, the CDR3 is TGTGCCACCAGCAGAGAAAGGGACATCTGGAGCAATCAGCCCCAGCATTTT. Its translation: CATSRERDIWSNQPQHF. The V and J genes are TRBV15 and TRBJ1-5, with D perhaps TRBD1 (6 bases). Germline values: CDR1 LNHNV, CDR2 YYDKDF (reference sequence). The CDR3 runs 17 residues. Trimming removed 0 bases from V and 1 base from J, with 13 bases in between. The full variable domain, its missing parts supplied by reference TRBV15 and TRBJ1-5, is DAMVIQNPRYQVTQFGKPVTLSCSQTLNHNVMYWYQQKSSQAPKLLFHYYDKDFNNEADTPDNFQSRRPNTSFCFLDIRSPGLGDTAMYLCATSRERDIWSNQPQHFGDGTRLSIL.

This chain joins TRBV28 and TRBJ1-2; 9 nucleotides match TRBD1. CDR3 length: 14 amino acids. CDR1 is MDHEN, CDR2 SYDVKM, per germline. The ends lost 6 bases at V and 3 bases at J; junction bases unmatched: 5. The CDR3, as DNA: TGTGCCAGCAGAACAGGGGGCAACGACTATGGCTACACCTTC. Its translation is CASRTGGNDYGYTF.

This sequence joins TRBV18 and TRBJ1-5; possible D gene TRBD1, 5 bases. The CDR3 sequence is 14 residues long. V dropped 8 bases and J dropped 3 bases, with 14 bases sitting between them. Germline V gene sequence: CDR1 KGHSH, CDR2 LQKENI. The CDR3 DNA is TGTGCCAGCGACCTCGGGGGGAACAATCAGCCCCAGCATTTT. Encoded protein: CASDLGGNNQPQHF.

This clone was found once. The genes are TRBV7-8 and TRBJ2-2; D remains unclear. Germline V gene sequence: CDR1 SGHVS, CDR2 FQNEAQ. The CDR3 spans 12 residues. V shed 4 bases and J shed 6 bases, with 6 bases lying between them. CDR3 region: CASSSTAGELFF. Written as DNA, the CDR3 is TGTGCCAGCAGCTCCACAGCCGGGGAGCTGTTTTTT. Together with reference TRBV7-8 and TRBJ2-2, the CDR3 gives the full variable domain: GAGVSQSPRYKVAKRGQDVALRCDPISGHVSLFWYQQALGQGPEFLTYFQNEAQLDKSGLPSDRFFAERPEGSVSTLKIQRTQQEDSAVYLCASSSTAGELFFGEGSRLTVL.

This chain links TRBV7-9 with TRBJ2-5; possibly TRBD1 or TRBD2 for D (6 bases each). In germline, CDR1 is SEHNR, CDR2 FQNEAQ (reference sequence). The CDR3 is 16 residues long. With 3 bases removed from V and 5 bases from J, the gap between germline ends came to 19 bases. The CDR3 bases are TGTGCCAGCAGCTTCGGCACGGGGGCTTTTGGGGAGACCCAGTACTTC. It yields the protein CASSFGTGAFGETQYF. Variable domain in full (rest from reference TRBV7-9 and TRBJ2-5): DTGVSQNPRHKITKRGQNVTFRCDPISEHNRLYWYRQTLGQGPEFLTYFQNEAQLEKSRLLSDRFSAERPKGSFSTLEIQRTEQGDSAMYLCASSFGTGAFGETQYFGPGTRLLVL.

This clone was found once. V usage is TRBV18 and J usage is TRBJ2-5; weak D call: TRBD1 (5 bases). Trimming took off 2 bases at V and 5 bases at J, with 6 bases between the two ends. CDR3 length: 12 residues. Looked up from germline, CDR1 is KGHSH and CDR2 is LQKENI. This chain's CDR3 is CASSPDSETQYF. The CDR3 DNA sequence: TGTGCCAGCTCACCAGACAGCGAGACCCAGTACTTC.

This CDR3 reads CASSGSGRPQETQYF. Written as DNA, the CDR3 is TGTGCCAGCAGCGGAAGCGGGAGGCCTCAAGAGACCCAGTACTTC. The chain has TRBV9 and TRBJ2-5; TRBD2 aligns across 9 bases. This CDR3 spans 15 amino acids. Trimming took 3 bases from V and 2 from J; bases not matched to a gene: 5. Germline CDR1 and CDR2: SGDLS and YYNGEE.

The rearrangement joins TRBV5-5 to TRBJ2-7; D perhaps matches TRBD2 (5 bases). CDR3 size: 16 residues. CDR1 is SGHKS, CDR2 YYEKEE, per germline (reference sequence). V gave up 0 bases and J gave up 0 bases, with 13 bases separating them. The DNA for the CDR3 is TGTGCCAGCAGCTTGGCCCTCCTAGGGAGCTCCTACGAGCAGTACTTC. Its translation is CASSLALLGSSYEQYF.

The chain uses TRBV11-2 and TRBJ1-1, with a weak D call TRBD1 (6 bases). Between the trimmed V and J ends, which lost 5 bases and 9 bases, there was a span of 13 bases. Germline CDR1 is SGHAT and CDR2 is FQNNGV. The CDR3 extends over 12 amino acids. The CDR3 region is CASSRNREKAFF. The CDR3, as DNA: TGTGCCAGCAGCCGAAACAGGGAGAAAGCTTTCTTT.